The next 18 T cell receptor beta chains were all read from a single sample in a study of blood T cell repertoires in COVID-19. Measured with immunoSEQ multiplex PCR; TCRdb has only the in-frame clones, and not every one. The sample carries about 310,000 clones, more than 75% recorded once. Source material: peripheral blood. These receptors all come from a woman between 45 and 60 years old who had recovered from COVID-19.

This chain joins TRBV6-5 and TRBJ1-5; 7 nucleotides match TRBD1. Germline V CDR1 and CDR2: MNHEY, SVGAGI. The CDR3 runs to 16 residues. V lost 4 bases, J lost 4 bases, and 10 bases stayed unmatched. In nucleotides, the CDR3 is TGTGCCAGCAGTTCCCGACAGGGTGGATGGAATCAGCCCCAGCATTTT. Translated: CASSSRQGGWNQPQHF.

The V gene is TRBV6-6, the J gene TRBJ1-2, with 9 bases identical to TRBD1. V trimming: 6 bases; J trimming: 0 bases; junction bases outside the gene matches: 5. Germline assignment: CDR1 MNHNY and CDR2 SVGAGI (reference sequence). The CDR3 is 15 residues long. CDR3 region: CASRRDRESNYGYTF. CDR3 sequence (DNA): TGTGCCAGCAGACGGGACAGGGAATCTAACTATGGCTACACCTTC.

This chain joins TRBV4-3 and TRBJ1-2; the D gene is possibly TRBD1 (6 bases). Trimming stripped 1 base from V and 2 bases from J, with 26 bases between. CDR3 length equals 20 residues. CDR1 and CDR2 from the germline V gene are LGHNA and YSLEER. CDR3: CASSQVYAFLGWTENYGYTF. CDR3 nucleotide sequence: TGCGCCAGCAGCCAAGTATATGCTTTTCTGGGCTGGACAGAAAACTATGGCTACACCTTC.

CDR3 sequence reads: CASGRDRTYEKLFF. The CDR3 bases are TGTGCCAGCGGCCGAGACAGGACGTATGAAAAACTGTTTTTT. The chain has TRBV7-8 and TRBJ1-4; D possibly corresponds to TRBD1 (6 bases). This CDR3 is built from 14 residues. V lost 8 bases and J lost 6, with 16 bases in between. Germline assignment: CDR1 SGHVS and CDR2 FQNEAQ.

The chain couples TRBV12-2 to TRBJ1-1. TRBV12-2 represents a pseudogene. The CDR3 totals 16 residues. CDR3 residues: CASRLALQPGGTEAFF. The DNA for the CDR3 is TGTGCAAGTCGCTTAGCTTTACAGCCGGGAGGCACTGAAGCTTTCTTT.

CDR3 coding DNA: TGTGCCACCAGCAGAGATCCGGGGGATCGAGTCGACAATGGCTACACCTTC. This translates into CATSRDPGDRVDNGYTF. The chain carries TRBV15 and TRBJ1-2, with D perhaps TRBD1 (5 bases). This CDR3 contains 17 residues. Trimming left V 0 bases short and J 6 bases short, with 20 bases between. CDR1 and CDR2 from the germline V gene are LNHNV and YYDKDF (reference sequence). The full variable domain, its missing parts supplied by reference TRBV15 and TRBJ1-2, is DAMVIQNPRYQVTQFGKPVTLSCSQTLNHNVMYWYQQKSSQAPKLLFHYYDKDFNNEADTPDNFQSRRPNTSFCFLDIRSPGLGDTAMYLCATSRDPGDRVDNGYTFGSGTRLTVV.

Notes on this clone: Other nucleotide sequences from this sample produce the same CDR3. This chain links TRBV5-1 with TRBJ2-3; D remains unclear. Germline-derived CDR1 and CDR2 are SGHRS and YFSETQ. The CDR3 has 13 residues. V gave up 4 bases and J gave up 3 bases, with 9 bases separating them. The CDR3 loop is CASSPGGTDTQYF. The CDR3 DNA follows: TGCGCCAGCAGCCCAGGTGGGACAGATACGCAGTATTTT.

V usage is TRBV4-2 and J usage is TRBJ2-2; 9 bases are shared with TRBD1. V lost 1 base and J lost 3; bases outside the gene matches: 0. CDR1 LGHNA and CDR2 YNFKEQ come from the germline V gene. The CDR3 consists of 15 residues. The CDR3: CASSQGQGDTGELFF. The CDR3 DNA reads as TGTGCCAGCAGCCAAGGACAGGGGGACACCGGGGAGCTGTTTTTT.

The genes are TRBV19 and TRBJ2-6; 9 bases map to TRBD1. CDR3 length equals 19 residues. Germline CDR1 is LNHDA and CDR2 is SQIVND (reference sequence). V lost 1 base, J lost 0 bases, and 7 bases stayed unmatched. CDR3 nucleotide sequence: TGTGCCAGTAGTATAGTCTCCGGGACAGGGTTCTCTGGGGCCAACGTCCTGACTTTC. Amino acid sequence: CASSIVSGTGFSGANVLTF. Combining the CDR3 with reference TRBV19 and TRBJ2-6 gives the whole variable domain DGGITQSPKYLFRKEGQNVTLSCEQNLNHDAMYWYRQDPGQGLRLIYYSQIVNDFQKGDIAEGYSVSREKKESFPLTVTSAQKNPTAFYLCASSIVSGTGFSGANVLTFGAGSRLTVL.

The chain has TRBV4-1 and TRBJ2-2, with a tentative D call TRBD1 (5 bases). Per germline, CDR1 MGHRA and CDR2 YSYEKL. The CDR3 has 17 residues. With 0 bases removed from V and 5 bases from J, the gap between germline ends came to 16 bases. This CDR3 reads CASSQDLQGVRTGELFF. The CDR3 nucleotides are TGCGCCAGCAGCCAAGACCTGCAGGGTGTCCGAACCGGGGAGCTGTTTTTT.

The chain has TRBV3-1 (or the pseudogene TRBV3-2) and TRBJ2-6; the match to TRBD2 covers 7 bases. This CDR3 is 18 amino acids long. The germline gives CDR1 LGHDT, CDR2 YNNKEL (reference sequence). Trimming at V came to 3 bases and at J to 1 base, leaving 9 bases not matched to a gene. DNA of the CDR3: TGTGCCAGCAGCCACCAGTCCCTAGCGGCGTCTGGGGCCAACGTCCTGACTTTC. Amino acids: CASSHQSLAASGANVLTF.

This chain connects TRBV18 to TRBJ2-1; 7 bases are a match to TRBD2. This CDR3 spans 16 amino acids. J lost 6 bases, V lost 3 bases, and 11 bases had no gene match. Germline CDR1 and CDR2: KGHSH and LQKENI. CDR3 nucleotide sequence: TGTGCCAGCTCACCCCCGTTCGTGGGGGAGGGCAATGAGCAGTTCTTC. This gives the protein CASSPPFVGEGNEQFF.

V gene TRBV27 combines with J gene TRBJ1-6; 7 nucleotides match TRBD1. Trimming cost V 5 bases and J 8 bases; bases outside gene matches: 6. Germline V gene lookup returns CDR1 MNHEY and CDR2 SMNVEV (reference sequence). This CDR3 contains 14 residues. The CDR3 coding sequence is TGTGCCAGCAGTCAGGGACAGTCGTATTCACCCCTCCACTTT. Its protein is CASSQGQSYSPLHF.

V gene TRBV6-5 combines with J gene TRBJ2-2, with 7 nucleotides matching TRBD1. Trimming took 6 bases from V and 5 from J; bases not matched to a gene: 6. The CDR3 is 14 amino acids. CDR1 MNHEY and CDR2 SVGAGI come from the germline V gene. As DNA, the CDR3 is TGTGCCAGCAGCGCGACAGGGCCTACCGGGGAGCTGTTTTTT. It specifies CASSATGPTGELFF.

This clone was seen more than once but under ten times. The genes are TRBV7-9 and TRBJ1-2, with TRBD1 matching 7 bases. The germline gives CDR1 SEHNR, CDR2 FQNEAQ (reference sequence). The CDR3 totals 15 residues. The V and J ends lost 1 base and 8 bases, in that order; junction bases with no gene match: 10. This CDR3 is CASSLVMGDSAGYTF. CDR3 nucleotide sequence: TGTGCCAGCAGCTTAGTAATGGGGGACAGTGCGGGCTACACCTTC.

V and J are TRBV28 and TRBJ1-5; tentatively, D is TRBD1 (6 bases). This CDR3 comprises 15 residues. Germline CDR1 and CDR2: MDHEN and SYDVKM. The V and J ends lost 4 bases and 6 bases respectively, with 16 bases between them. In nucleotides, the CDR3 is TGTGCCAGCAGTTCTCGACACAGGGTGGGTCAGCCCCAGCATTTT. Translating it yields CASSSRHRVGQPQHF.

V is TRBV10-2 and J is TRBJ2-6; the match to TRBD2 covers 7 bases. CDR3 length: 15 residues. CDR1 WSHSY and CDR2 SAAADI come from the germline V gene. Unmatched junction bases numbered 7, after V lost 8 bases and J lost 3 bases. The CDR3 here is CASSGRRFGANVLTF. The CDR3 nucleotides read TGCGCCAGCTCCGGGAGGCGTTTTGGGGCCAACGTCCTGACTTTC.

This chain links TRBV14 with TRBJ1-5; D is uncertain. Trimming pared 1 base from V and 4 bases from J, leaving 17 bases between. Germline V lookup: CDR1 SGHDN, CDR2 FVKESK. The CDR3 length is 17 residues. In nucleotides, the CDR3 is TGTGCCAGCAGCCAAGGTAAGGGAGGGAGAGAGAATCAGCCCCAGCATTTT. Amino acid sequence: CASSQGKGGRENQPQHF.